The source of this T cell receptor (beta chain) is a study of OX40 agonist ivuxolimab in advanced cancers. Study-level background: Head and neck, renal cell, melanoma or hepatocellular carcinoma were the cancers that dose-escalation patients had.

This CDR3 is built from 15 residues. V lost 4 bases, J lost 5 bases, and 6 bases stayed unmatched. Germline CDR1 reads SGHNT; CDR2 reads YYREEE (reference sequence). With baseline, cycle 4 day 1, and cycle 7 day 1 as timepoints, blood was sampled. As concerns this clone: Antigen specificity is unknown.

Whole-study results and caveats: At 0.1 to 3.0 mg/kg, CD4+ and CD8+ blood T cells expanded clonally by week 6. Undetermined was the antigen specificity of the expanded peripheral T cells.

The repertoire was sequenced with immunoSEQ multiplex PCR; TCRdb's copy has only in-frame clones and lacks some. The sample lists under 20,000 clones, over 75% seen once, with 30% in the top ten. This receptor was identified in an adult with an advanced solid tumor such as melanoma, head and neck, liver or kidney cancer. This material consisted of CD4+ or CD8+ T cells sorted from blood, taken in a trial of the OX40 agonist ivuxolimab. V usage is TRBV5-4 and J usage is TRBJ1-6; TRBD1 aligns across 7 bases. CDR3 coding DNA: TGTGCCAGCAGCCCAACGACAGGGCATAATTCACCCCTCCACTTT. Its protein product is CASSPTTGHNSPLHF. Combining the CDR3 with reference TRBV5-4 and TRBJ1-6 gives the whole variable domain ETGVTQSPTHLIKTRGQQVTLRCSSQSGHNTVSWYQQALGQGPQFIFQYYREEENGRGNFPPRFSGLQFPNYSSELNVNALELDDSALYLCASSPTTGHNSPLHFGNGTRLTVT.